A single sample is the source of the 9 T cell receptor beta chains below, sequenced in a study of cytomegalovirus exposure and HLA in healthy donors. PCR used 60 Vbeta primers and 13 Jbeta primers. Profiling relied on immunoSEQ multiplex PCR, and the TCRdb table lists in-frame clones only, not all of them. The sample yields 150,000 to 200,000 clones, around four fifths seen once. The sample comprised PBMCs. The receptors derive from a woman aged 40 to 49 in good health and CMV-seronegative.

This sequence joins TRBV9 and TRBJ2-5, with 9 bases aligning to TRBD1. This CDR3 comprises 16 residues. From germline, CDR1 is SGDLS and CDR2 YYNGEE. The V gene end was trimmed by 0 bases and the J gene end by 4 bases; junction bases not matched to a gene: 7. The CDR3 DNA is TGTGCCAGCAGCGTAGAGGGACAGGGATTGGGAGAGACCCAGTACTTC. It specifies CASSVEGQGLGETQYF.

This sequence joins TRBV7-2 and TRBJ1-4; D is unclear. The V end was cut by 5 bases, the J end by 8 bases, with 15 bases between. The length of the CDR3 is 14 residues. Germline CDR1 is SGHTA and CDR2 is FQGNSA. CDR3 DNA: TGTGCCAGCAGCCCTCGGGGAAGGGAAGAAAAACTGTTTTTT. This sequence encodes CASSPRGREEKLFF.

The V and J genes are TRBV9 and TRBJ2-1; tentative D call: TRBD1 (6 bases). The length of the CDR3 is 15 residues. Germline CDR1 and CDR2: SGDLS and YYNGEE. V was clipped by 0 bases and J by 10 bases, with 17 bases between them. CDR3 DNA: TGTGCCAGCAGCGTAGATCCAGCGCCCAGGGGAGAGCAGTTCTTC. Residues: CASSVDPAPRGEQFF. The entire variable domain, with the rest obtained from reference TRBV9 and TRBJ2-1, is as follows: DSGVTQTPKHLITATGQRVTLRCSPRSGDLSVYWYQQSLDQGLQFLIQYYNGEERAKGNILERFSAQQFPDLHSELNLSSLELGDSALYFCASSVDPAPRGEQFFGPGTRLTVL.

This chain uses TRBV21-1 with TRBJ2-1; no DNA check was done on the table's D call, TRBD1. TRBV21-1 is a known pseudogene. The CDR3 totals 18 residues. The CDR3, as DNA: TGTGCCAGCAGCAAGAAGACTCCGGGACAGGGACTTTACAATGAGCAGTTCTTC. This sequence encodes CASSKKTPGQGLYNEQFF.

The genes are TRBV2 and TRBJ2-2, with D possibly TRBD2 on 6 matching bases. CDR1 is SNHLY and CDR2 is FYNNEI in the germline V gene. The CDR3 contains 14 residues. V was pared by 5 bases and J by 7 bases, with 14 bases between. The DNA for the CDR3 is TGTGCCAGCAGTTGGACTACGACCGGCGGGGAGCTGTTTTTT. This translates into CASSWTTTGGELFF.

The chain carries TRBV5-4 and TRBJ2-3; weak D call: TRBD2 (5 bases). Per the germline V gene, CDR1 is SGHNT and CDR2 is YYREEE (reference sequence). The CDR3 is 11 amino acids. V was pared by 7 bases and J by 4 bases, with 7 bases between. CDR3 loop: CASSEADTQYF. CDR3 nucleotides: TGTGCCAGCTCGGAGGCAGATACGCAGTATTTT.

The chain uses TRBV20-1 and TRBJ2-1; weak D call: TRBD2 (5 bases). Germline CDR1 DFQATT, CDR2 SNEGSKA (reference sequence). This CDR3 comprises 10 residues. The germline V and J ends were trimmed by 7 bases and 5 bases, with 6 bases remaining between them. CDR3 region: CSVRDNEQFF. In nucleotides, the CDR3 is TGCAGTGTGCGGGACAATGAGCAGTTCTTC.

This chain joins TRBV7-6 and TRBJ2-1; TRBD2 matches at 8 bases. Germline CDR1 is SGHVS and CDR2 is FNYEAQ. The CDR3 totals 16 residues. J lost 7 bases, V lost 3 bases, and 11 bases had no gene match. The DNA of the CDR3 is TGTGCCAGCAGCTTCCAACTAGCGGCCCACGGAAATGAGCAGTTCTTC. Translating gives CASSFQLAAHGNEQFF. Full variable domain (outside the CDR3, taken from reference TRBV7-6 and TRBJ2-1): GAGVSQSPRYKVTKRGQDVALRCDPISGHVSLYWYRQALGQGPEFLTYFNYEAQQDKSGLPNDRFSAERPEGSISTLTIQRTEQRDSAMYRCASSFQLAAHGNEQFFGPGTRLTVL.

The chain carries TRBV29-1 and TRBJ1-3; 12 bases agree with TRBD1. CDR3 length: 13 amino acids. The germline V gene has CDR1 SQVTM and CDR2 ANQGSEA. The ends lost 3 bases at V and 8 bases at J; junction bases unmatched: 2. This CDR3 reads CSVEGQGADTIYF. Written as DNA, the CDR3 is TGCAGCGTTGAGGGACAGGGGGCGGACACCATATATTTT.